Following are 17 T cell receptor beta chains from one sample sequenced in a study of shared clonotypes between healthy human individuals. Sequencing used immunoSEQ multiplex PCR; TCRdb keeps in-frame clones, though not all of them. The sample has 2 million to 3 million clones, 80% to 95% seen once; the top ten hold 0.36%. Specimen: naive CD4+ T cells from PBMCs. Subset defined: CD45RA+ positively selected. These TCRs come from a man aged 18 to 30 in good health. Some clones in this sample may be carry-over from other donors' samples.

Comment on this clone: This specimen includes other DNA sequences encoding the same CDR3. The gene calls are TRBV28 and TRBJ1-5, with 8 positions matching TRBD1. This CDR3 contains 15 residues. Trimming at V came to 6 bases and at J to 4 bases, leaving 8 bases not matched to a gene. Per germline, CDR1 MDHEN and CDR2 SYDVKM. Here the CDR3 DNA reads TGTGCCAGCAGGACCGGGACAGGAACGAATCAGCCCCAGCATTTT. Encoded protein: CASRTGTGTNQPQHF. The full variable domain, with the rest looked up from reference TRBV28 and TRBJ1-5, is DVKVTQSSRYLVKRTGEKVFLECVQDMDHENMFWYRQDPGLGLRLIYFSYDVKMKEKGDIPEGYSVSREKKERFSLILESASTNQTSMYLCASRTGTGTNQPQHFGDGTRLSIL.

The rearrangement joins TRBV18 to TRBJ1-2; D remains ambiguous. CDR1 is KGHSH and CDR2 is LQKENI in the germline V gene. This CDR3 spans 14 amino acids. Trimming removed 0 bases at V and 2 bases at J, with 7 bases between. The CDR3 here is CASSPPADNYGYTF. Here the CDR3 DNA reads TGTGCCAGCTCACCACCGGCAGACAACTATGGCTACACCTTC.

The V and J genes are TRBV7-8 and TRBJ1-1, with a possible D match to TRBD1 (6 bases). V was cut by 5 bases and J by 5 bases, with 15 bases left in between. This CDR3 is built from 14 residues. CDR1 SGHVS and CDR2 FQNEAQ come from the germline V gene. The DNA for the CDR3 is TGTGCCAGCAGCGGAATCAGGGGACGTACTGAAGCTTTCTTT. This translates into CASSGIRGRTEAFF.

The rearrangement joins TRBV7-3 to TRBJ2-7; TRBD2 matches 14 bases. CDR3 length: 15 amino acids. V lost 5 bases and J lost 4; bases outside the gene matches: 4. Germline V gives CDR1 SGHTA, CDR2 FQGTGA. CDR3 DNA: TGTGCCAGCAGCATCGGGACTAGCGGGAGATACGAGCAGTACTTC. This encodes CASSIGTSGRYEQYF.

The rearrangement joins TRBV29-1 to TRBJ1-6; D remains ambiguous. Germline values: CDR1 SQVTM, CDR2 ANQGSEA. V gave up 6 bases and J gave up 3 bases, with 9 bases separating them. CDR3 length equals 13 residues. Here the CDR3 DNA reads TGCAGCGTACTGAAGGACTATAATTCACCCCTCCACTTT. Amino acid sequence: CSVLKDYNSPLHF.

CDR3 sequence: CASSGRTSGIGYNEQFF. CDR3 sequence (DNA): TGTGCCAGCAGCGGACGGACTAGCGGGATTGGTTACAATGAGCAGTTCTTC. The chain couples TRBV7-9 to TRBJ2-1; TRBD2 matches at 12 bases. The length of the CDR3 is 17 residues. V gave up 5 bases and J gave up 4 bases; unmatched junction bases: 9. Germline CDR1 and CDR2: SEHNR and FQNEAQ (reference sequence).

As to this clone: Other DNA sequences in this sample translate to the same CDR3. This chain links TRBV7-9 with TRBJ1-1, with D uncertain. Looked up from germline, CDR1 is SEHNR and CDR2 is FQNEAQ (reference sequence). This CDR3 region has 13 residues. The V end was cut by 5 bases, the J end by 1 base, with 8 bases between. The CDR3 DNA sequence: TGTGCCAGCAGCCCCCAAGGGAACACTGAAGCTTTCTTT. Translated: CASSPQGNTEAFF.

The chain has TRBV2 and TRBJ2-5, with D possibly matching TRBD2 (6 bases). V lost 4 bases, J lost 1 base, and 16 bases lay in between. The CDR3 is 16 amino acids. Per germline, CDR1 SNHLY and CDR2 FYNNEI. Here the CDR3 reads CASSVDGTRLQETQYF. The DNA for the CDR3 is TGTGCCAGCAGTGTCGACGGGACTCGCCTCCAAGAGACCCAGTACTTC.

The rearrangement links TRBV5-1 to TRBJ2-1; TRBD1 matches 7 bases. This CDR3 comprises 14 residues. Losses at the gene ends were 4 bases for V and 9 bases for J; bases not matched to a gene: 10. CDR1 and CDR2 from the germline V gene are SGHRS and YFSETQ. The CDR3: CASSDGDSYTEQFF. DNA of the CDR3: TGCGCCAGCAGCGACGGGGACAGTTATACTGAGCAGTTCTTC.

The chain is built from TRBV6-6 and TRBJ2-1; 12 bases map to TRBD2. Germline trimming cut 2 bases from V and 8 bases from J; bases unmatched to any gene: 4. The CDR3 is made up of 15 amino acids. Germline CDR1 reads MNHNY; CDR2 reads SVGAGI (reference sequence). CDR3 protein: CASSYRLAGDDEQFF. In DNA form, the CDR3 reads TGTGCCAGCAGTTACAGACTAGCGGGAGATGATGAGCAGTTCTTC.

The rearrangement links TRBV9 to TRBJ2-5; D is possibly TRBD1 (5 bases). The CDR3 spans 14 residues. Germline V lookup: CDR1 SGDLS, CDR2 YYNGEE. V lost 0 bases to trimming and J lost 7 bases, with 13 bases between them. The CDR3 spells CASSVDLGAGTQYF. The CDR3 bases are TGTGCCAGCAGCGTAGACCTAGGGGCTGGGACCCAGTACTTC.

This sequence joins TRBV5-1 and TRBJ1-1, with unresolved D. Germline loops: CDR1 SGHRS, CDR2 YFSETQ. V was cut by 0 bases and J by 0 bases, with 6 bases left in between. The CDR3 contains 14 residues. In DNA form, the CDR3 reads TGCGCCAGCAGCTTGGTCGCAGTGAACACTGAAGCTTTCTTT. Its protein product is CASSLVAVNTEAFF.

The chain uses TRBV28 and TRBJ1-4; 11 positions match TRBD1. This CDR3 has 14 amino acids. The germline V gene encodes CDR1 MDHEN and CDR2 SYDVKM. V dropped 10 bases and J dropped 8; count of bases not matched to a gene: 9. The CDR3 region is CATSRDRGREKLFF. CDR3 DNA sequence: TGTGCCACCTCCCGGGACAGGGGGAGAGAAAAACTGTTTTTT.

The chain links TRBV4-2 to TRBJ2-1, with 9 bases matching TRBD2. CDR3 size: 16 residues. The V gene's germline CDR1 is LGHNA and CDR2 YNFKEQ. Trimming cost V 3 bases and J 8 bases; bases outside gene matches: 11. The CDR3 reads CASSHGLAGARDEQFF. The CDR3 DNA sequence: TGTGCCAGCAGCCATGGATTAGCGGGAGCTCGCGATGAGCAGTTCTTC.

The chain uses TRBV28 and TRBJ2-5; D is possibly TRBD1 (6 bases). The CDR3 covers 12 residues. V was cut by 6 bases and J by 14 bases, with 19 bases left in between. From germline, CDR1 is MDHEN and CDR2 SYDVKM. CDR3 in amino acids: CASSPPTGTTYF. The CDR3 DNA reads TGTGCCAGCAGCCCACCGACCGGGACAACCTACTTC.

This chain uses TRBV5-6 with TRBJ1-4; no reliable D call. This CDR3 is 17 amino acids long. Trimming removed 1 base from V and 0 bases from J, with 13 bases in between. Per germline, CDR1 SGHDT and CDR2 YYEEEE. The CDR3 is CASSLRRLNATNEKLFF. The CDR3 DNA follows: TGTGCCAGCAGCTTGCGACGGCTTAATGCAACTAATGAAAAACTGTTTTTT.

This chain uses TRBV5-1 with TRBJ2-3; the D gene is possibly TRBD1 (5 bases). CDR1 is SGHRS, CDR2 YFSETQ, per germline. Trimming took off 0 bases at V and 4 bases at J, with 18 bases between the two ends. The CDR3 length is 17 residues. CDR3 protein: CASSLAGLGVGADTQYF. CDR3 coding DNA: TGCGCCAGCAGCTTGGCCGGTCTAGGGGTAGGCGCAGATACGCAGTATTTT.